This T cell receptor beta chain was identified during a study of control samples from healthy donors and cancer patients. This table comes from immunoSEQ multiplex PCR, and its TCRdb copy is limited to in-frame clones, with some not included. The table lists about 96,000 clones, 85% to 95% of them singletons. V lost 5 bases to trimming and J lost 2 bases; unmatched junction nucleotides: 26. Germline assignment: CDR1 SGHVT and CDR2 SQSDAQ. There are 21 residues in the CDR3. The sample taken for sequencing was blood. The J gene is TRBJ1-2, the V gene TRBV7-4; TRBD1 matches 7 bases. The TCR was taken from a man younger than 30 in good health. CDR3 bases: TGTGCCAGCAGCCGTACGCGACCCAACCGGGACAGCACGAAATTAAACTATGGCTACACCTTC. Amino acids: CASSRTRPNRDSTKLNYGYTF.